This T cell receptor (beta chain) is drawn from a study of OX40 agonist ivuxolimab in advanced cancers. Study overall: Ivuxolimab, an agonistic anti-OX40 (CD134) antibody, was given to patients.

Only in-frame clones appear in the TCRdb table, and some are missing; sequencing was by immunoSEQ multiplex PCR. The sample yields some 14,000 clones, roughly 60% seen once. The CDR3 totals 13 residues. Germline V gene sequence: CDR1 MRHNA, CDR2 SNTAGT. After removal of 6 bases from V and 4 bases from J, the junction contained 5 bases not matched to a gene. V and J are TRBV6-4 and TRBJ2-7, with 8 bases identical to TRBD1. This TCR came from an adult with an advanced solid tumor such as melanoma, head and neck, liver or kidney cancer. This specimen consisted of CD4+ or CD8+ T cells sorted from blood, obtained in a trial of the OX40 agonist ivuxolimab. The CDR3 DNA reads as TGTGCCAGCAGCCCTCGGACAGGGTACGAGCAGTACTTC. Translation gives CASSPRTGYEQYF.